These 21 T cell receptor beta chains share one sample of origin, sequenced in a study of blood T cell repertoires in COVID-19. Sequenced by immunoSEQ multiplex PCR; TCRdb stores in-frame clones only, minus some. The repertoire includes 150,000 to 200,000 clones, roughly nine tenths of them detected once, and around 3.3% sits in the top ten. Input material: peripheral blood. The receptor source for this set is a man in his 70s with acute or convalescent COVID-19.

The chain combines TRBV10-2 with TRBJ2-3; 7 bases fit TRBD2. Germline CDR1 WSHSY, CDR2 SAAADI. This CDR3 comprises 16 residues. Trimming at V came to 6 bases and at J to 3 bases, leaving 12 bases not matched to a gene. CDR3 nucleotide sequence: TGCGCCAGCAGCCTCACCTTCTCGGGGGGAACAGATACGCAGTATTTT. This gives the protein CASSLTFSGGTDTQYF.

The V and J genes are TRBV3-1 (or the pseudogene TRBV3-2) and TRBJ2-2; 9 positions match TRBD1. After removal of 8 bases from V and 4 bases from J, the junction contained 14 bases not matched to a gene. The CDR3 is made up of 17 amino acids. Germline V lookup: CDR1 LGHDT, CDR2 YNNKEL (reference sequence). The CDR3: CASFRPPGTGTTGELFF. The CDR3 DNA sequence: TGTGCCAGCTTCCGCCCGCCGGGGACAGGGACCACCGGGGAGCTGTTTTTT.

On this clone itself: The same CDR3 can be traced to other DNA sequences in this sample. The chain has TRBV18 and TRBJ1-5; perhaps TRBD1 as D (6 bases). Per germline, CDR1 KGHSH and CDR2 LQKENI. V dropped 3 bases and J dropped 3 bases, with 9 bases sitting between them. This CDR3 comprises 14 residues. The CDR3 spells CASSPNRANQPQHF. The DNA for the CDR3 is TGTGCCAGCTCACCCAACAGGGCCAATCAGCCCCAGCATTTT.

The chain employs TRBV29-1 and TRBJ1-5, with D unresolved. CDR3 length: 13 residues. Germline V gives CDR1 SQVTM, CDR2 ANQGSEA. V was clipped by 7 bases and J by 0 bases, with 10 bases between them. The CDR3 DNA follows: TGCAGCGCCCTGACATTTAGCAATCAGCCCCAGCATTTT. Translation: CSALTFSNQPQHF.

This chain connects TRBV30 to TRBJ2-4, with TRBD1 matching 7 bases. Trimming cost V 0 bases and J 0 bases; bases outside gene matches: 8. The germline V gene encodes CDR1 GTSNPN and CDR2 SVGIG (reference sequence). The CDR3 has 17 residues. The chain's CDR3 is CAWSVIWDSKAKNIQYF. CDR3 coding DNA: TGTGCCTGGAGTGTAATCTGGGACAGTAAAGCCAAAAACATTCAGTACTTC.

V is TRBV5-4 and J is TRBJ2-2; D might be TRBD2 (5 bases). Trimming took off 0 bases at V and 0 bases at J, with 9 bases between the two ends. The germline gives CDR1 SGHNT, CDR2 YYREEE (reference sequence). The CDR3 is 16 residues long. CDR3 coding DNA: TGTGCCAGCAGCTTGGGTGGGAGTTCGAACACCGGGGAGCTGTTTTTT. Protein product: CASSLGGSSNTGELFF.

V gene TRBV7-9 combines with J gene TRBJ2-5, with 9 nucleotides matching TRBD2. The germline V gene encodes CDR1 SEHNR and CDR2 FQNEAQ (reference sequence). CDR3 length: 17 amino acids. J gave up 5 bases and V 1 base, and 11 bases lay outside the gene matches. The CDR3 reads CASSLGAAGGPSETQYF. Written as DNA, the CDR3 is TGTGCCAGCAGCTTAGGGGCAGCGGGAGGCCCCAGTGAGACCCAGTACTTC. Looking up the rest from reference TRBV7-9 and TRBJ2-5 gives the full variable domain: DTGVSQNPRHKITKRGQNVTFRCDPISEHNRLYWYRQTLGQGPEFLTYFQNEAQLEKSRLLSDRFSAERPKGSFSTLEIQRTEQGDSAMYLCASSLGAAGGPSETQYFGPGTRLLVL.

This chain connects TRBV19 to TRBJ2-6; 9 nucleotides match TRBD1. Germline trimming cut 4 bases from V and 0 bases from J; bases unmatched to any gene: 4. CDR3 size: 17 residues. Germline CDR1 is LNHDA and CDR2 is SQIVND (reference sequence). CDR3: CASSKGTGSSGANVLTF. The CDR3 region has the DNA TGTGCCAGTAGTAAAGGGACAGGGAGCTCTGGGGCCAACGTCCTGACTTTC.

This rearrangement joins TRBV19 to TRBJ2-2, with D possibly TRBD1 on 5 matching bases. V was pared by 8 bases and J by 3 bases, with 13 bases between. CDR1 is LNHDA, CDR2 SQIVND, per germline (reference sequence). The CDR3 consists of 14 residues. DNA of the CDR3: TGTGCCAGTCAAGGGCCAGGGTACACCGGGGAGCTGTTTTTT. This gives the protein CASQGPGYTGELFF.

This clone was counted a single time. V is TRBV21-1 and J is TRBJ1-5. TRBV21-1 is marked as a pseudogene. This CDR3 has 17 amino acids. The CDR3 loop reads CASSKSLESSSNQPQHF. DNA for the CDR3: TGTGCCAGCAGCAAATCACTAGAGAGCTCTAGCAATCAGCCCCAGCATTTT.

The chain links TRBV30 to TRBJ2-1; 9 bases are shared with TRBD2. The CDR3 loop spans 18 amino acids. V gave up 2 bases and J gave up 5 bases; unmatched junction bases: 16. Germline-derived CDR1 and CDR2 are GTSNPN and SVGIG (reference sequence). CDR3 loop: CAWSPPGVAGGTNNEQFF. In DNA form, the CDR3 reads TGTGCCTGGAGTCCGCCCGGGGTGGCGGGAGGGACGAACAATGAGCAGTTCTTC.

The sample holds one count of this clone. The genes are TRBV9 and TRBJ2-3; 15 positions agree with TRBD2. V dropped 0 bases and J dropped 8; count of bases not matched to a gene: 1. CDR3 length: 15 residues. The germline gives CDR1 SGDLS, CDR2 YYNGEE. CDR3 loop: CASSVEGLAGGTQYF. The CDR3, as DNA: TGTGCCAGCAGCGTAGAGGGACTAGCGGGAGGTACGCAGTATTTT.

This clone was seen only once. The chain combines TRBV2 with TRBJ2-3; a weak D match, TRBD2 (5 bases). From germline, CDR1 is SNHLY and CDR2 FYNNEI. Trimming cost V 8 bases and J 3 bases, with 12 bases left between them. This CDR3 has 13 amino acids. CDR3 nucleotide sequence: TGTGCCAGCTTAGCGTGGGGAACAGATACGCAGTATTTT. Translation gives CASLAWGTDTQYF. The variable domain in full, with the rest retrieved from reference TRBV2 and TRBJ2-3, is EPEVTQTPSHQVTQMGQEVILRCVPISNHLYFYWYRQILGQKVEFLVSFYNNEISEKSEIFDDQFSVERPDGSNFTLKIRSTKLEDSAMYFCASLAWGTDTQYFGPGTRLTVL.

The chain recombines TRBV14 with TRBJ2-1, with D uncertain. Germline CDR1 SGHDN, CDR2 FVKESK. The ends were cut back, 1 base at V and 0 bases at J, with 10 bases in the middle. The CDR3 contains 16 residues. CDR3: CASSQVPMSSYNEQFF. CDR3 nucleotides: TGTGCCAGCAGCCAAGTTCCCATGAGCTCCTACAATGAGCAGTTCTTC.

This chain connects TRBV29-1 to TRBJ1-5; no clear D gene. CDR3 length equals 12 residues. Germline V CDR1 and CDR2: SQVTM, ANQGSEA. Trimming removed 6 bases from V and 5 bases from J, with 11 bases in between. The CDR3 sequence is CSVGLGDQPQHF. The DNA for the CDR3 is TGCAGCGTAGGACTTGGTGATCAGCCCCAGCATTTT.

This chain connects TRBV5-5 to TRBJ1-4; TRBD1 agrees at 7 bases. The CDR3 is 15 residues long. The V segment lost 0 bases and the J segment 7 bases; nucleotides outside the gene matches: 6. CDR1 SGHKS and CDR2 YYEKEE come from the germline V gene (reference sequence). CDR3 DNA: TGTGCCAGCAGCTTGGCGGGGACAGCGGGTGAAAAACTGTTTTTT. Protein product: CASSLAGTAGEKLFF.

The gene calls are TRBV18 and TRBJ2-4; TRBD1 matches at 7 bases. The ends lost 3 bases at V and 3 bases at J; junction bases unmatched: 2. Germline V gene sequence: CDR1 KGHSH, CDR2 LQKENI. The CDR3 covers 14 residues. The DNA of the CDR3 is TGTGCCAGCTCACCCGGGACAGTCAAAAACATTCAGTACTTC. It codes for CASSPGTVKNIQYF.

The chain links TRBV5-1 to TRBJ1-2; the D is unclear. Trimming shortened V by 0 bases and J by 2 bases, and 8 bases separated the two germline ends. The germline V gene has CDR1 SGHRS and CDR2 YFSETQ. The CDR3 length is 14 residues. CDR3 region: CASSLGGGNYGYTF. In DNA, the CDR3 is TGCGCCAGCAGCTTGGGAGGTGGGAACTATGGCTACACCTTC.

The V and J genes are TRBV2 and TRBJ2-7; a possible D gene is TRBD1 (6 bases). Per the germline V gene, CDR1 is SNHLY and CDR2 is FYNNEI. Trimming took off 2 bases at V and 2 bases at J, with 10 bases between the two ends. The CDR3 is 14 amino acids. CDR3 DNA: TGTGCCAGCAGTGAATTCCGGACAGCCTACGAGCAGTACTTC. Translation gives CASSEFRTAYEQYF.

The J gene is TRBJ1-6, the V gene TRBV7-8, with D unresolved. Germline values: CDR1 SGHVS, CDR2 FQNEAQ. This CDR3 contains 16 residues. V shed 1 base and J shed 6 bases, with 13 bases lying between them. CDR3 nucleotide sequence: TGTGCCAGCAGCTTAGTGACGGGAAGAAGTAATTCACCCCTCCACTTT. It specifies CASSLVTGRSNSPLHF.

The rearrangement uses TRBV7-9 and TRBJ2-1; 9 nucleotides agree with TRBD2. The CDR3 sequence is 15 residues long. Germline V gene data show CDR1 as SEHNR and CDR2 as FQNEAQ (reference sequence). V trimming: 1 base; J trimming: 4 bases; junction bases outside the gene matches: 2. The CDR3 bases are TGTGCCAGCAGCTTAGGGCTAGCGGGGTACAATGAGCAGTTCTTC. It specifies CASSLGLAGYNEQFF.